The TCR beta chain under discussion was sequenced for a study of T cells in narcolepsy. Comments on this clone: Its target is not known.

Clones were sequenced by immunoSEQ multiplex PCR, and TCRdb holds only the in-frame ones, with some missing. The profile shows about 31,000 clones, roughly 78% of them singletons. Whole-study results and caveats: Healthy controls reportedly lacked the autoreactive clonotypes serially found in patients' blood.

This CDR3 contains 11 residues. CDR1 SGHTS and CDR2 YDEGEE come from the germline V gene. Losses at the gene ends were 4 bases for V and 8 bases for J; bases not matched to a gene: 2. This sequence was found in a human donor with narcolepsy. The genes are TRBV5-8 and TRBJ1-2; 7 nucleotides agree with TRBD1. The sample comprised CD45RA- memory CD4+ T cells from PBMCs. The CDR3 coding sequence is TGTGCCAGCAGCCCCAGGGGGGGCTACACCTTC. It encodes CASSPRGGYTF.